This T cell receptor (beta chain) was obtained from a study of blood T cell repertoires in COVID-19. Study-wide background: In each case, the material was cDNA or gDNA derived from T cells, B-cell-depleted T cells, or PBMCs.

In the authors' methods: Estimation of nucleated cell counts was performed using reference gene primer amplification. TCRdb's table, derived via immunoSEQ multiplex PCR, lists solely in-frame clones and lacks some. V, J and clone size are those of that table, while D and trimming were read from the DNA. The sample comprises 150,000 to 200,000 clones, about 80% of which are singletons, and about a tenth rests with the top ten. V was trimmed by 0 bases and J by 8 bases, leaving 19 bases between them. The CDR3 totals 16 residues. The sample comprised peripheral blood. The chain has TRBV23-1 and TRBJ1-2, with D maybe TRBD1 (6 bases). TRBV23-1 is noted as an ORF with a role that remains uncertain. This TCR derives from a man between 65 and 85 years old with active or convalescent COVID-19. CDR3: CASSQSKGVIIRGYTF. CDR3 sequence (DNA): TGCGCCAGCAGTCAATCGAAGGGGGTGATTATTCGGGGCTACACCTTC.